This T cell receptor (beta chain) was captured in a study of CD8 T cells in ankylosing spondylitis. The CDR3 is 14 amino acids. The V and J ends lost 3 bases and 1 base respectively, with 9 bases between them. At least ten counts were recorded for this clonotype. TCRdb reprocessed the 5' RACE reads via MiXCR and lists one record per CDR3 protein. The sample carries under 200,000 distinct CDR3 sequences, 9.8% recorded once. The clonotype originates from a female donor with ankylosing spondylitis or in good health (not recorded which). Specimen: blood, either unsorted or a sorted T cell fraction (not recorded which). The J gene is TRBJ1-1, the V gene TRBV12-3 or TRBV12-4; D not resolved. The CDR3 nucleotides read TGTGCCAGCAGTTTGAGAACATCGAACACTGAAGCTTTCTTT. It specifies CASSLRTSNTEAFF.